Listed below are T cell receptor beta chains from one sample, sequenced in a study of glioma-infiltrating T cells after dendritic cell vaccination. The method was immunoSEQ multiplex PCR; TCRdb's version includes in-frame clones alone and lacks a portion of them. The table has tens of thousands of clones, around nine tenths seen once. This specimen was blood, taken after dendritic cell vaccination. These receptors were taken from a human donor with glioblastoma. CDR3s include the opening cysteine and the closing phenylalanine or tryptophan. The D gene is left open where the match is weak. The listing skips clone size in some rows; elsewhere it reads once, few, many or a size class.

CDR3nt: TGTGCCAGCAGTACTAGGACAGGTAGCTACGAGCAGTACTTC
CDR3aa: CASSTRTGSYEQYF
abundance: .
v_gene: TRBV6-5
j_gene: TRBJ2-7
d_gene: TRBD1

CDR3nt: TGTGCCAGCAGGCACCCCGGGACTAGCGGGGGGGAGCTGTTTTTT
CDR3aa: CASRHPGTSGGELFF
abundance: .
v_gene: TRBV6-5
j_gene: TRBJ2-2
d_gene: TRBD2

CDR3nt: TGCAGCGTTGATTTAGCGGGGGACACCGGGGAGCTGTTTTTT
CDR3aa: CSVDLAGDTGELFF
abundance: .
v_gene: TRBV29-1
j_gene: TRBJ2-2
d_gene: TRBD2

CDR3nt: TGTGCCAGCAGTTCCACAGGGGAAGCGGGCTACACCTTC
CDR3aa: CASSSTGEAGYTF
abundance: few
v_gene: TRBV6-6
j_gene: TRBJ1-2
d_gene: TRBD1

CDR3nt: TGTGCCGCCCGCACCCCCCTTAGGAGCACTGAAGCTTTCTTT
CDR3aa: CAARTPLRSTEAFF
abundance: .
v_gene: TRBV2
j_gene: TRBJ1-1
d_gene: .

CDR3nt: TGTGCCAGCGGCGGCAGGGATGAGACCCAGTACTTC
CDR3aa: CASGGRDETQYF
abundance: .
v_gene: TRBV7-9
j_gene: TRBJ2-5
d_gene: .

CDR3nt: TGTGCCAGCAGCTTTTTTGGGGCTATGGAAAACACCATATATTTT
CDR3aa: CASSFFGAMENTIYF
abundance: .
v_gene: TRBV13
j_gene: TRBJ1-3
d_gene: .

CDR3nt: TGTGCCAGTAGTATAGATCGTTCTCCCAGGGGACGAGAATTGAACACTGAAGCTTTCTTT
CDR3aa: CASSIDRSPRGRELNTEAFF
abundance: .
v_gene: TRBV19
j_gene: TRBJ1-1
d_gene: .

CDR3nt: TGTGCCAGCAGCGATCTGGTGGGGGGTACGGACTATGGCTACACCTTC
CDR3aa: CASSDLVGGTDYGYTF
abundance: .
v_gene: TRBV9
j_gene: TRBJ1-2
d_gene: .

CDR3nt: TGTGCCAGCAGTTCCGGGACAGGGGTTACTGAAAAACTGTTTTTT
CDR3aa: CASSSGTGVTEKLFF
abundance: .
v_gene: TRBV6-6
j_gene: TRBJ1-4
d_gene: TRBD1

CDR3nt: TGTGCCAGCAGCGTAGGCGGCGGATACAATGAGCAGTTCTTC
CDR3aa: CASSVGGGYNEQFF
abundance: .
v_gene: TRBV9
j_gene: TRBJ2-1
d_gene: .

CDR3nt: TGTGCCAGCAGGACAGGGGCGGGTGAAGCTTTCTTT
CDR3aa: CASRTGAGEAFF
abundance: .
v_gene: TRBV2
j_gene: TRBJ1-1
d_gene: TRBD1

CDR3nt: TGTGCCTCGGGGCGGACAGCTAATGAAAAACTGTTTTTT
CDR3aa: CASGRTANEKLFF
abundance: .
v_gene: TRBV10-3
j_gene: TRBJ1-4
d_gene: .

CDR3nt: TGTGCCTGGAGTCGTGCAGGGGGCTGGTACGAGCAGTACTTC
CDR3aa: CAWSRAGGWYEQYF
abundance: .
v_gene: TRBV30
j_gene: TRBJ2-7
d_gene: TRBD1

CDR3nt: TGTGCAAGTCGCTTAGTAGGGGACTTGTATGGCTACACCTTC
CDR3aa: CASRLVGDLYGYTF
abundance: .
v_gene: TRBV12-2
j_gene: TRBJ1-2
d_gene: .

CDR3nt: TGTGCCAGCAGCTTGGTAGGAGGGGATAACTATGGCTACACCTTC
CDR3aa: CASSLVGGDNYGYTF
abundance: .
v_gene: TRBV7-2
j_gene: TRBJ1-2
d_gene: .

CDR3nt: TGTGCCAGCTCACCGACAGGCCTTAGAGGGCCCCAGCATTTT
CDR3aa: CASSPTGLRGPQHF
abundance: once
v_gene: TRBV18
j_gene: TRBJ1-5
d_gene: .

CDR3nt: TGTGCCAGCATTGGCGGGGGGAACGGGCAGTACTTC
CDR3aa: CASIGGGNGQYF
abundance: .
v_gene: TRBV6-5
j_gene: TRBJ2-7
d_gene: TRBD2

CDR3nt: TGTGCCAGCAGCGCCCTAGCGGGAGGCGTGGGCGGGGAGCTGTTTTTT
CDR3aa: CASSALAGGVGGELFF
abundance: .
v_gene: TRBV21-1
j_gene: TRBJ2-2
d_gene: .

CDR3nt: TGTGCCAGCAGCCTCGCCCTAGGGGGCTGGGAGACCCAGTACTTC
CDR3aa: CASSLALGGWETQYF
abundance: .
v_gene: TRBV4-2
j_gene: TRBJ2-5
d_gene: TRBD1

CDR3nt: TGTGCCAGCAGGAGGAGGGGACAGGATGGCTACACCTTC
CDR3aa: CASRRRGQDGYTF
abundance: .
v_gene: TRBV6-1
j_gene: TRBJ1-2
d_gene: TRBD1

CDR3nt: TGTGCCAGCAGTGGTCCCGGGACAGGGGGCCATTCTCCACACGGCTCCTACAATGAGCAGTTCTTC
CDR3aa: CASSGPGTGGHSPHGSYNEQFF
abundance: .
v_gene: TRBV2
j_gene: TRBJ2-1
d_gene: TRBD1